This TCR beta chain came from a study of cytomegalovirus exposure and HLA in healthy donors. The CDR3 is 13 residues long. The germline gives CDR1 WNHNN, CDR2 SYGVQD (reference sequence). Trimming took 3 bases from V and 6 from J, leaving 6 bases between them. This table comes from immunoSEQ multiplex PCR, and its TCRdb copy is limited to in-frame clones, with some not included. Among about 44,000 clones, 93% were seen once, and the ten largest hold more than 2%. Sequenced material: PBMCs. The gene calls are TRBV10-1 and TRBJ1-6, with D hard to call. The receptor's source is a woman between 18 and 29 years old in good health and CMV-seronegative. CDR3 nucleotides: TGCGCCAGCAGTGAACAGTTTAATTCACCCCTCCACTTT. It yields the protein CASSEQFNSPLHF.